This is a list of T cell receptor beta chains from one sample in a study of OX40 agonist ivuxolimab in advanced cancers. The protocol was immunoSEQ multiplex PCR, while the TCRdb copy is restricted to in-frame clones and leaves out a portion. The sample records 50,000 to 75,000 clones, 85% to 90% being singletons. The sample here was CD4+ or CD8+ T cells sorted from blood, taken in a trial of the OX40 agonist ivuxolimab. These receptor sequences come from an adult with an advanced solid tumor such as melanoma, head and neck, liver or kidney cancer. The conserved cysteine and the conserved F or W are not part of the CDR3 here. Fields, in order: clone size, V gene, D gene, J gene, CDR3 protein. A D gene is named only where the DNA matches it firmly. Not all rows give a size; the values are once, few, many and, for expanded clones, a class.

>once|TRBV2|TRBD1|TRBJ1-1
ASKTDRGPKGAF
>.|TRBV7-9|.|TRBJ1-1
AGGVTEAF
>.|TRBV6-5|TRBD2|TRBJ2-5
ASSYYGTSRETQY
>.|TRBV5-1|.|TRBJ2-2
ASSLAVTGELF
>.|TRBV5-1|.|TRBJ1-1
ASSQTRDTEAF
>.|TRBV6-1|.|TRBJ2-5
ASSVGGGAGETQY
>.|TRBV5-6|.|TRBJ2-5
ASSFQGGGETQY
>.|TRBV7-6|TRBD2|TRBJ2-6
ASSGRAGGGANVLT
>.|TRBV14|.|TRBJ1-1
ASSRHWTAEAF
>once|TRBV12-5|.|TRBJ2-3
ASGRDSAYTQY
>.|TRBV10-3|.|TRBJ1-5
AISDGNQPQH
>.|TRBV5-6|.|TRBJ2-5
AGRKRGTQETQY
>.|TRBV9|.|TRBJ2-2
ASSPIVTAGELF
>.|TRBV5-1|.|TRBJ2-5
ASSVQGFGETQY
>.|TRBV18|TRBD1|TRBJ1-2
ASSGQGSIPYGYT
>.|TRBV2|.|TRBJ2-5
ASSGLVRGETQY
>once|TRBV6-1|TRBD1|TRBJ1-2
ASRGQGAGNYGYT
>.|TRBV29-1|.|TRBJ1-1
SVVIRTAFNAEAF
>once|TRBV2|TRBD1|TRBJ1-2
ASTSTGYYGYT
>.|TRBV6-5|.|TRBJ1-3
ASGSGDFRGNTIY
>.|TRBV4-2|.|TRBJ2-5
ASSQRSSRETQY
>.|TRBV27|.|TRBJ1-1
ASSLRGNTEAF